One and the same sample provided the 5 T cell receptor beta chains below, sequenced in a study of shared clonotypes between healthy human individuals (dated by TCRdb to 2020 to 2021). Preparation of the library involved the immunoSEQ multiplex PCR assay. TCRdb provides this immuneACCESS table in a form limited to in-frame rearrangements. Some clones are lacking; in checked studies, under half of them reflect an unresolved V gene, and why the rest are absent is not known. The sample includes roughly 2.2 million clones, with 85% to 95% observed a single time. About 0.36% of the sample rests with the top ten. Sequences were obtained from naive CD4+ T cells from PBMCs. Explained via the paper, the cell subset or site label denotes: CD45RA+ positively selected. Receptor source: a man aged 18 to 29 in good health. Some clones in this sample may be carry-over from other donors' samples.

The rearrangement links TRBV4-2 to TRBJ1-2, with 7 bases fitting TRBD1. This CDR3 comprises 15 residues. The V gene end was trimmed by 3 bases and the J gene end by 2 bases; junction bases not matched to a gene: 6. Germline CDR1 reads LGHNA; CDR2 reads YNFKEQ. CDR3 loop: CASSHPDRDNYGYTF. The CDR3 DNA reads TGTGCCAGCAGCCACCCAGACAGGGACAACTATGGCTACACCTTC.

The sample holds one count of this clone. The chain recombines TRBV5-6 with TRBJ2-4; weak D call: TRBD1 (5 bases). The V gene lost 1 base and the J gene lost 9 bases, with 14 bases spanning the gap. The length of the CDR3 is 14 residues. Germline V gives CDR1 SGHDT, CDR2 YYEEEE. CDR3 in amino acids: CASSLTGRQGIQYF. CDR3 DNA: TGTGCCAGCAGCTTGACGGGCCGCCAGGGCATTCAGTACTTC.

The rearrangement uses TRBV15 and TRBJ2-1, with a weak D call TRBD1 (5 bases). Germline CDR1 reads LNHNV; CDR2 reads YYDKDF (reference sequence). With 0 bases removed from V and 10 bases from J, the gap between germline ends came to 10 bases. The length of the CDR3 is 13 residues. The CDR3 region has the DNA TGTGCCACCAGCAGAGATCTCAAGGGGGAGCAGTTCTTC. It specifies CATSRDLKGEQFF.

The DNA of the CDR3 is TGTGCCAGCAGTCGGGGGCACACAGATACGCAGTATTTT. Its protein product is CASSRGHTDTQYF. The rearrangement joins TRBV11-3 to TRBJ2-3; D is perhaps TRBD1 or TRBD2 (6 bases each). The V gene lost 6 bases and the J gene lost 2 bases, with 9 bases spanning the gap. The CDR3 has 13 amino acids. The germline V gene has CDR1 SGHNT and CDR2 YENEEA.

The chain links TRBV29-1 to TRBJ2-3, with 8 bases fitting TRBD1. Trimming at V came to 7 bases and at J to 3 bases, leaving 9 bases not matched to a gene. Germline V gene data show CDR1 as SQVTM and CDR2 as ANQGSEA. This CDR3 has 14 amino acids. For the CDR3, the DNA is TGCAGCGCTAAGCTTCGGACAGGGACAGATACGCAGTATTTT. It is translated as CSAKLRTGTDTQYF.